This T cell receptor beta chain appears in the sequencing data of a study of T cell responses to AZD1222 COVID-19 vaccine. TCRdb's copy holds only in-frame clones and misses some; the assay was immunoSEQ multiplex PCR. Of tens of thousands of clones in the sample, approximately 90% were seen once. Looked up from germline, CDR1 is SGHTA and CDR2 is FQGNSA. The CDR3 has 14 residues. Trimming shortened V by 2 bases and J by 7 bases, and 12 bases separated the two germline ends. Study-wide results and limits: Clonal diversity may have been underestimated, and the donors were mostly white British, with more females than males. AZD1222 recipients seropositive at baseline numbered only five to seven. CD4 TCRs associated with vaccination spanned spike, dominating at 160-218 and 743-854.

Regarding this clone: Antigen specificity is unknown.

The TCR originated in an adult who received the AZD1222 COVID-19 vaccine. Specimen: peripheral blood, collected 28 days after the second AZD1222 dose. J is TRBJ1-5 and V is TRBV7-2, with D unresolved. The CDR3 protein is CASSLSPGNQPQHF. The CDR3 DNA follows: TGTGCCAGCAGCTTATCGCCCGGGAACCAGCCCCAGCATTTT.